Listed below are T cell receptor beta chains from one sample, sequenced in a study of radiation and T cells in renal cell carcinoma. Method: immunoSEQ multiplex PCR; TCRdb's copy keeps in-frame clones and lacks some. The repertoire holds approximately 120,000 clones, with approximately 78% as singletons. The specimen comprised blood, sampled from a patient whose treatment included radiotherapy and nephrectomy. These receptors all come from a woman in her fifties or sixties with renal cell carcinoma. Each CDR3 is given with its conserved first and last residue. Clone sizes are given selectively: once, few, many, or a class where the clone is expanded.

abundance,v_gene,j_gene,CDR3aa
.,TRBV6-4,TRBJ1-3,CASSDSWQGNTIYF
.,TRBV11-1,.,CASSSRTSGHNEQYF
.,TRBV9,TRBJ1-5,CASSVGVGEGQPQHF
.,TRBV6-4,TRBJ1-2,CASRGAGFYGYTF
.,TRBV19,TRBJ2-1,CASSVAGGSEQFF
.,TRBV29-1,TRBJ2-4,CSVVFIRITLAKNIQYF
.,TRBV30,TRBJ1-4,CAWSVPDRRNEKLFF
.,TRBV7-3,TRBJ2-2,CASSSSVLTGELFF
few,TRBV29-1,TRBJ1-5,CSAGDRNGQPQHF
.,TRBV28,TRBJ1-1,CASSFQGWATEAFF
.,TRBV30,TRBJ2-3,CAWSVIDGGTQYF
.,TRBV10-2,TRBJ1-4,CASSEFPKGSPGKLFF
.,TRBV7-9,TRBJ2-7,CASSSTGGRPHEQYF
few,TRBV7-9,TRBJ1-1,CASSLAFQYTEAFF
once,TRBV19,TRBJ2-2,CASSPPRDGDTGELFF
.,TRBV4-1,TRBJ2-2,CASSQEARGRELFF
.,TRBV12-5,TRBJ2-2,CASGLADRYTGELFF
once,TRBV10-3,TRBJ2-7,CAISDWQPGFYEQYF
.,TRBV4-1,TRBJ1-3,CASSQAGQGGGNTIYF
many,TRBV4-1,TRBJ2-3,CASSHPGGDTQYF
.,TRBV19,TRBJ1-3,CASRSPGRGTGNTIYF
.,TRBV7-9,TRBJ2-6,CASSLVRFGTGANVLTF
.,TRBV5-5,TRBJ1-1,CASSLLRGSEAFF
few,TRBV27,TRBJ1-2,CASSKGGNYGYTF
.,TRBV18,TRBJ1-6,CASSPPTGGSSPLHF
.,TRBV30,TRBJ1-3,CAWSVQGTFSGNTIYF
.,TRBV11-3,TRBJ2-1,CASSLGEVGNEQFF
few,TRBV6-5,TRBJ1-1,CASSWTANTEAFF
.,TRBV5-1,TRBJ1-2,CASSVAGGGANYGYTF
.,TRBV7-6,TRBJ1-1,CASSLVGGPGTEAFF
.,TRBV28,TRBJ1-2,CASSLGQGEGYTF
.,TRBV28,TRBJ1-4,CASSSPGTVGEKLFF
.,TRBV9,TRBJ2-3,CASGGATDTQYF
.,TRBV11-3,TRBJ2-1,CASSLVSGEGNEQFF
few,TRBV11-1,TRBJ1-2,CASSPGQGWGYTF
.,TRBV27,TRBJ1-4,CASSSDRGSEKLFF
.,TRBV6-5,TRBJ1-2,CASSTIGKEDGYTF
once,TRBV7-6,TRBJ2-2,CASSLAGAGTGELFF
.,TRBV19,TRBJ2-7,CASSNAATSYEQHF
once,TRBV5-1,TRBJ1-4,CASSLGGSATNEKLFF
.,TRBV28,TRBJ2-7,CASRHRGNFYEQYF
.,TRBV9,TRBJ2-7,CASSVGGSPYEQYF
.,TRBV5-1,TRBJ1-1,CASSSDGNTEAFF
.,TRBV27,TRBJ2-3,CASNSENPDTQYF
few,TRBV11-2,TRBJ2-2,CASSAIGGKAGELFF
.,TRBV7-9,TRBJ1-2,CASSLGQLATMGYTF
.,TRBV2,TRBJ2-3,CASRGLAVTDTQYF
few,TRBV30,TRBJ1-5,CAWSPPHREEDQPQHF
.,TRBV5-5,TRBJ1-1,CASSEGVSTEAFF
few,TRBV4-1,TRBJ2-7,CASSLSGAPTYEQYF
.,TRBV7-9,TRBJ2-5,CASSLIGETQYF
.,TRBV4-1,TRBJ2-3,CASSQDVAGGADTQYF
.,TRBV7-8,TRBJ2-5,CASSLGQAGTQYF
.,TRBV4-3,TRBJ2-5,CASSQEYRDQETQYF
.,TRBV9,TRBJ2-1,CASSGQSHNEQFF